The clone carrying this TCR beta chain was observed a handful of times. What it binds is unknown. One entry per CDR3 protein, called by TCRdb with MiXCR from the reads. The sample includes 300,000 to 450,000 distinct CDR3 sequences, around 18% seen only once; the top ten take around 10%. The sample comes from a study of T cell repertoires in cytomegalovirus infection. About the research overall: It can be stated that public TCR beta signatures indicated CMV infection as well as a matching HLA type. Findings and caveats of the study: Public TCR beta family frequency separated CMV-and-HLA carriers, including in an independent cohort. Within the response measured ex vivo, HLA-C-restricted CMV-specific TCR beta clonotypes were dominant.

The CDR3 contains 13 residues. Germline loops: CDR1 SGHRS, CDR2 YFSETQ. The V gene end was trimmed by 3 bases and the J gene end by 6 bases; junction bases not matched to a gene: 4. The sample taken for sequencing was PBMCs. The origin of this receptor is a human donor in good health (CMV status not recorded). Some clones in this sample may be carry-over from other donors' samples. V gene TRBV5-1 combines with J gene TRBJ2-3, with 7 bases that match TRBD1. The CDR3 reads CASSYDRADTQYF. DNA of the CDR3: TGCGCCAGCAGCTATGACAGGGCTGATACGCAGTATTTT.